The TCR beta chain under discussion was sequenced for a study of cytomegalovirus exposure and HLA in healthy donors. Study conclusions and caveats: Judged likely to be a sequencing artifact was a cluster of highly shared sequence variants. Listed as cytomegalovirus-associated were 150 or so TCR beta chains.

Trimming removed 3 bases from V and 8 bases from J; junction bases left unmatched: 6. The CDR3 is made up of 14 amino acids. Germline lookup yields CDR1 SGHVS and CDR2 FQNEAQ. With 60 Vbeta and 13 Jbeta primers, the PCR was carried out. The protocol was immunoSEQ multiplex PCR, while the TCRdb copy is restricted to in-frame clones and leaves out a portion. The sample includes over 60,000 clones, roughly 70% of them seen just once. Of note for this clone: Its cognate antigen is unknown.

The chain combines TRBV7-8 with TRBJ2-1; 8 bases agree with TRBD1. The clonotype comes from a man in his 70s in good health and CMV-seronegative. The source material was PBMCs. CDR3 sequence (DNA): TGTGCCAGCAGCTTGGGACAGGCAGCCCATGAGCAGTTCTTC. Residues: CASSLGQAAHEQFF.